The entry below gives a single TCR beta chain sequence along with its context. The sample originates from a study of blood T cell repertoires in COVID-19. The protocol was immunoSEQ multiplex PCR, while the TCRdb copy is restricted to in-frame clones and leaves out a portion. The table has approximately 470,000 clones, roughly 90% seen once. V lost 4 bases to trimming and J lost 4 bases, with 17 bases between them. Germline CDR1 and CDR2: LNHDA and SQIVND (reference sequence). The CDR3 covers 15 residues. All enrollees were about 18 to 89 years old and from roughly 22 US areas. Cohorts were assigned according to the clinical history that participants reported.

The TCR sequence derives from a woman aged 18 to 35 who had recovered from COVID-19. This chain connects TRBV19 to TRBJ2-7, with a tentative D call TRBD1 (6 bases). Sequenced: PBMCs or T cells enriched from blood (not recorded which). The CDR3 spells CASSRATTGKYEQYF. The CDR3 coding sequence is TGTGCCAGTAGTAGAGCAACAACAGGGAAATACGAGCAGTACTTC.